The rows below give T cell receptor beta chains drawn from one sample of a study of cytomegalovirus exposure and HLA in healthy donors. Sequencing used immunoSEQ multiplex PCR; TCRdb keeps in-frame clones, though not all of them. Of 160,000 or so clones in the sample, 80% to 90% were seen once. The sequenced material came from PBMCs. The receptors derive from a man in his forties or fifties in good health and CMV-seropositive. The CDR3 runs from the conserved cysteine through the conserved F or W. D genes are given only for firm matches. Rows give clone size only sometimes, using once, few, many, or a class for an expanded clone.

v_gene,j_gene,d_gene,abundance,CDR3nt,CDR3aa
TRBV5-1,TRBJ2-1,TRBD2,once,TGCGCCAGCAGCTTGATGGCTAGCGGTTACAATGAGCAGTTCTTC,CASSLMASGYNEQFF
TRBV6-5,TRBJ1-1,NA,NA,TGTGCCAGCAGTTTTACAGTTGGGGCGTTGGGGTCTGAAGCTTTCTTT,CASSFTVGALGSEAFF
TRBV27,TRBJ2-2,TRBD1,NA,TGTGCCAGCAGTGGACAGGGGGCGAAGAAAAGGGAGCTGTTTTTT,CASSGQGAKKRELFF
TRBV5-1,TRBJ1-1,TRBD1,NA,TGCGCCAGCAGCTCCAGGGGGATGGGAAATACTGAAGCTTTCTTT,CASSSRGMGNTEAFF
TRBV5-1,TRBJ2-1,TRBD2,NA,TGCGCCAGCAGCTTGGGTAGTGCGGGGGGTTATAATGAGCAGTTCTTC,CASSLGSAGGYNEQFF
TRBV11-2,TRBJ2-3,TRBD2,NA,TGTGCCAGCAGCAACCTAGCGGGAGTCGCAGATACGCAGTATTTT,CASSNLAGVADTQYF
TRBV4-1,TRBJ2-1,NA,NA,TGCGCCAGCAGCCCAAGGGTAGGGGGTGAGCAGTTCTTC,CASSPRVGGEQFF
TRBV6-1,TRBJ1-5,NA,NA,TGTGCCAGCAGTGAGTGGACAGAGGCGACAGAGCCCCAGCATTTT,CASSEWTEATEPQHF
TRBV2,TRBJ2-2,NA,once,TGTGCCAGCAGCGCAGAAAACACCGGGGAGCTGTTTTTT,CASSAENTGELFF
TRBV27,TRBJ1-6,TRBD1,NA,TGTGCCAGCAGTTTTCGAGACAGGGGCTCCTATAATTCACCCCTCCACTTT,CASSFRDRGSYNSPLHF
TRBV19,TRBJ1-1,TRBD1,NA,TGTGCCAGTACTGTGACAGGGGGTACTGAAGCTTTCTTT,CASTVTGGTEAFF
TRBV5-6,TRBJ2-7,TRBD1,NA,TGTGCCAGCAGCTTGAGGGCAGGGGGCATTTACGAGCAGTACTTC,CASSLRAGGIYEQYF
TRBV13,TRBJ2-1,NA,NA,TGTGCCAGCAGCTTACGGGGGAATGAGCAGTTCTTC,CASSLRGNEQFF
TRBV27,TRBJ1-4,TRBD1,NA,TGTGCCAGCAGTTTAGGAGCCGGGACAGGGTATGAAAAACTGTTTTTT,CASSLGAGTGYEKLFF
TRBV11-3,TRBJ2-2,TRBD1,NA,TGTGCCAGCAGTCCCAGGACAGGGGAGAACACCGGGGAGCTGTTTTTT,CASSPRTGENTGELFF
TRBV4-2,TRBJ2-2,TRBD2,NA,TGTGCCAGCAGGCAAGCGGGGGGAGTCAACACCGGGGAGCTGTTTTTT,CASRQAGGVNTGELFF
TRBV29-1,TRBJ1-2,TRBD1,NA,TGCAGCGTTGAAGATCGGACAGGCCCCAGCTCTAACTATGGCTACACCTTC,CSVEDRTGPSSNYGYTF
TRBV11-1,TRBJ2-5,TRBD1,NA,TGTGCCAGCAGTCTAGCCGGGACAGGGGAGACCCAGTACTTC,CASSLAGTGETQYF
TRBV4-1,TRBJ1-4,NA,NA,TGCGCCAGCAGCCAAGTTTCGGGAGGCAAACTGTTTTTT,CASSQVSGGKLFF
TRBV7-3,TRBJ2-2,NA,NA,TGTGCCAGCAGCTTAGTGACGGGAACCGGGGAGCTGTTTTTT,CASSLVTGTGELFF
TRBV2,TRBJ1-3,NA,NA,TGTGCCAGCAGTGAATTAAGGAGTAGTGGCGGAAACACCATATATTTT,CASSELRSSGGNTIYF
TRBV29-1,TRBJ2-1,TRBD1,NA,TGCAGCGCTCGACAGGGGGCTCGGGGTGAGCAGTTCTTC,CSARQGARGEQFF
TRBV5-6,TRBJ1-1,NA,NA,TGTGCCAGCAGCCCCCTGGAGAGGGGAGGTACTGAAGCTTTCTTT,CASSPLERGGTEAFF
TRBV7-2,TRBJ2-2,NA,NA,TGTGCCAGCAGCTTAGGGGGAGGGGGTTTCACCGGGGAGCTGTTTTTT,CASSLGGGGFTGELFF
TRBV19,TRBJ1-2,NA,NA,TGTGCCAGCGGTGGCGGAGTCTATGGCTACACCTTC,CASGGGVYGYTF
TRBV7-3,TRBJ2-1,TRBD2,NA,TGTGCCAGCAGCTTAACTAGCGGGGCCCTAGGAGAGCAGTTCTTC,CASSLTSGALGEQFF
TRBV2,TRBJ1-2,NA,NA,TGTGCCAGCAGGGGGGGGCTAACTATTTATGGCTACACCTTC,CASRGGLTIYGYTF
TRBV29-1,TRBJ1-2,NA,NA,TGCAGCGTCGGGAGTCTCTATGGCTACACCTTC,CSVGSLYGYTF
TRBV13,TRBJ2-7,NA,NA,TGTGCCAGCAGCTTAGGGGATGGGCAGGTCGCTTACTTC,CASSLGDGQVAYF
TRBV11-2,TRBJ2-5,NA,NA,TGTGCCAGCAGCTTATCGTCGGGACTCACCCAAGAGACCCAGTACTTC,CASSLSSGLTQETQYF
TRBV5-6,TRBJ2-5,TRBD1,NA,TGTGCCAGCAGTTATTCACGTGACAGGGGGCTGGGGGAGACCCAGTACTTC,CASSYSRDRGLGETQYF
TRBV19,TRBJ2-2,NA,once,TGTGCCAGTAGAGACAGGATGAACACCGGGGAGCTGTTTTTT,CASRDRMNTGELFF
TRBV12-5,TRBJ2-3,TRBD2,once,TGTGCTAGTGGGGCCGGGGTAGCGGGGGGTTCGGATACGCAGTATTTT,CASGAGVAGGSDTQYF
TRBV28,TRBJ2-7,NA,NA,TGTGCCAGCAGTTTGGCTCCCCCCCGATACGACGAGCAGTACTTC,CASSLAPPRYDEQYF
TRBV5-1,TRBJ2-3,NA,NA,TGCGCCAGCACCAGTGGCCCTAGCACAGATACGCAGTATTTT,CASTSGPSTDTQYF
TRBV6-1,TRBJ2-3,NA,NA,TGTGCCAGCAGTGTTCGGGTGTTCACAGATACGCAGTATTTT,CASSVRVFTDTQYF
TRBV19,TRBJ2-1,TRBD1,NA,TGTGCCAGTAGCCGGACAGGGGGCATTGAGCAGTTCTTC,CASSRTGGIEQFF
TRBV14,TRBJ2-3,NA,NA,TGTGCCAGCAGCCAAGGGTTAGCGCCAGATACGCAGTATTTT,CASSQGLAPDTQYF
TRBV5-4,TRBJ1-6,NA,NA,TGTGCCAGCAGCTTGCGGGGGACCTATAATTCACCCCTCCACTTT,CASSLRGTYNSPLHF
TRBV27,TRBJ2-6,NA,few,TGTGCCAGCAGCCTCGGTGGCTCTGGGGCCAACGTCCTGACTTTC,CASSLGGSGANVLTF
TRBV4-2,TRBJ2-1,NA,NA,TGTGCCAGCCGCCACCCGGACTGGAATGAGCAGTTCTTC,CASRHPDWNEQFF
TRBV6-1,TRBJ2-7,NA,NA,TGTGCCAGCAGGGAAGGACCGGGGGACGTCTACGAGCAGTACTTC,CASREGPGDVYEQYF
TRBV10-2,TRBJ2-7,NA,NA,TGCGCCAGCAGTGAGCGGGGGGCCGGGGACAAGCAGTACTTC,CASSERGAGDKQYF
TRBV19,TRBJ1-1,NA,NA,TGTGCCAGTAGTAGGGCGTTGAACACTGAAGCTTTCTTT,CASSRALNTEAFF
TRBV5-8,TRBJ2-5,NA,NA,TGTGCCAGCACCGTAACAGGGTTCCAAGAGACCCAGTACTTC,CASTVTGFQETQYF
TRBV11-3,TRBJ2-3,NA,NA,TGTGCCAGCAGCCCGCAGGATAGCGTCGGAGATACGCAGTATTTT,CASSPQDSVGDTQYF
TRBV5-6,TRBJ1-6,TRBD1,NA,TGTGCCAGCAGCGTCCCGGGACAGTACCTTTATTCACCCCTCCACTTT,CASSVPGQYLYSPLHF
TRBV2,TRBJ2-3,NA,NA,TGTGCCAGCAGGGGAACGACAGGAGCCACAGATACGCAGTATTTT,CASRGTTGATDTQYF